The 8 T cell receptor beta chains listed next were all sequenced from one sample in a study of blood T cell repertoires in COVID-19. Libraries were prepared by immunoSEQ multiplex PCR; TCRdb keeps only in-frame clonotypes and omits some of them. This table holds about 50,000 clones, 88% found once. Sequencing was performed on peripheral blood. The receptors come from a man in his forties or fifties with active COVID-19.

The sample holds one count of this clone. This chain joins TRBV9 and TRBJ2-3; a possible D gene is TRBD1 (6 bases). This CDR3 comprises 14 residues. CDR1 is SGDLS and CDR2 is YYNGEE in the germline V gene. Deletions cut 4 bases from V and 4 bases from J, with 13 bases between. CDR3 protein: CASSSYREADTQYF. CDR3 nucleotides: TGTGCCAGCAGCTCATACAGGGAAGCAGATACGCAGTATTTT.

V gene TRBV30 combines with J gene TRBJ2-7; 11 bases match TRBD2. V dropped 2 bases and J dropped 1; count of bases not matched to a gene: 7. CDR1 and CDR2 from the germline V gene are GTSNPN and SVGIG (reference sequence). This CDR3 has 16 residues. CDR3 region: CAWSPTGLAGSYEQYF. The CDR3 region has the DNA TGTGCCTGGAGTCCAACCGGACTAGCGGGTTCCTACGAGCAGTACTTC. The full variable domain, its missing parts supplied by reference TRBV30 and TRBJ2-7, is SQTIHQWPATLVQPVGSPLSLECTVEGTSNPNLYWYRQAAGRGLQLLFYSVGIGQISSEVPQNLSASRPQDRQFILSSKKLLLSDSGFYLCAWSPTGLAGSYEQYFGPGTRLTVT.

The rearrangement uses TRBV2 and TRBJ1-1, with a possible D match to TRBD1 (5 bases). The CDR3 consists of 15 residues. Germline V gene sequence: CDR1 SNHLY, CDR2 FYNNEI. The V end was cut by 7 bases, the J end by 4 bases, with 19 bases between. The DNA for the CDR3 is TGTGCCAGCACCCCTCCCCCAGACAGAACCACTGAAGCTTTCTTT. This sequence encodes CASTPPPDRTTEAFF.

The chain is built from TRBV28 and TRBJ2-1, with 8 bases aligning to TRBD2. Germline CDR1 reads MDHEN; CDR2 reads SYDVKM. With V trimmed by 4 bases and J by 0 bases, 8 bases remained unmatched. This CDR3 is 17 amino acids long. The CDR3 coding sequence is TGTGCCAGCAGTTATACGGGCGGGGGGAGCTCCTACAATGAGCAGTTCTTC. This encodes CASSYTGGGSSYNEQFF. Filled out from reference TRBV28 and TRBJ2-1, the complete variable domain reads DVKVTQSSRYLVKRTGEKVFLECVQDMDHENMFWYRQDPGLGLRLIYFSYDVKMKEKGDIPEGYSVSREKKERFSLILESASTNQTSMYLCASSYTGGGSSYNEQFFGPGTRLTVL.

The chain carries TRBV5-8 and TRBJ2-5; 9 bases agree with TRBD1. The CDR3 length is 16 residues. J was trimmed by 5 bases and V by 3 bases; bases with no gene match: 11. Looked up from germline, CDR1 is SGHTS and CDR2 is YDEGEE. In DNA form, the CDR3 reads TGTGCCAGCAGCTCCGGGACAGGGAAGAAATTGGAGACCCAGTACTTC. Translation: CASSSGTGKKLETQYF.

Only one count was recorded for this clone. V and J are TRBV5-6 and TRBJ1-1; a possible D gene is TRBD1 (5 bases). There are 11 residues in the CDR3. Looked up from germline, CDR1 is SGHDT and CDR2 is YYEEEE. Trimming pared 4 bases from V and 7 bases from J, leaving 8 bases between. Written as DNA, the CDR3 is TGTGCCAGCAGCCGCGGGGGTGAAGCTTTCTTT. It encodes CASSRGGEAFF.

The V call is TRBV24-1, the J call TRBJ2-3, with 12 bases aligning to TRBD1. This CDR3 contains 16 residues. Germline V gives CDR1 KGHDR, CDR2 SFDVKD. V lost 7 bases to trimming and J lost 5 bases; unmatched junction nucleotides: 9. This CDR3 reads CATSSWGQGALDTQYF. CDR3 coding DNA: TGTGCCACCAGCAGTTGGGGACAGGGGGCATTAGATACGCAGTATTTT.

The V gene is TRBV27, the J gene TRBJ2-7, with 7 bases identical to TRBD1. Germline V gives CDR1 MNHEY, CDR2 SMNVEV (reference sequence). This CDR3 region has 15 residues. V lost 3 bases, J lost 5 bases, and 10 bases stayed unmatched. The CDR3 DNA sequence: TGTGCCAGCAGTTTCCGCCGCGCAGGGGGAGACGAGCAGTACTTC. Amino acids: CASSFRRAGGDEQYF.